Included here is one T cell receptor beta chain sequence, with context. The data originate from a study of blood T cell repertoires in COVID-19. Study summary: Sites in the United States, Italy and Spain provided acute and convalescent COVID-19 samples.

Only in-frame clones appear in the TCRdb table, and some are missing; sequencing was by immunoSEQ multiplex PCR. Of over 30,000 clones in the sample, around nine tenths were seen once. The CDR3 is 12 amino acids. CDR1 MNHEY and CDR2 SVGAGI come from the germline V gene. The source of this sequence is a human donor in a cohort sampled during active COVID-19. Material: peripheral blood. The chain is built from TRBV6-5 and TRBJ2-7; 8 positions agree with TRBD2. CDR3 bases: TGTGCTACCGGCGGGAGGACAGACGAGCAGTACTTC. Its protein product is CATGGRTDEQYF.